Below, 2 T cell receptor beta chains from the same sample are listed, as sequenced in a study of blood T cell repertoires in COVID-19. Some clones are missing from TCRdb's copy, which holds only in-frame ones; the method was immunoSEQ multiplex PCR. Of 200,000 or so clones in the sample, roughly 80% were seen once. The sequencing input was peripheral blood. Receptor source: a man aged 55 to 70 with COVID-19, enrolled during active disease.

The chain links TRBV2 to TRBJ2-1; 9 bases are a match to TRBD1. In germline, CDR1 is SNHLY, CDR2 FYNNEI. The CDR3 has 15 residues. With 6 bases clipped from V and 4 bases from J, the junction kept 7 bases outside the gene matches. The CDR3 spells CASRGGTGTYNEQFF. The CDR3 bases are TGTGCCAGCAGGGGGGGGACAGGGACATACAATGAGCAGTTCTTC.

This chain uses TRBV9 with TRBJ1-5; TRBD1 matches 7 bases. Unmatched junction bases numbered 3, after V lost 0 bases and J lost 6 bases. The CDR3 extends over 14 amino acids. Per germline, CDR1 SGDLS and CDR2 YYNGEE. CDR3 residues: CASSVGGGLQPQHF. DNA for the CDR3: TGTGCCAGCAGCGTAGGAGGGGGCCTTCAGCCCCAGCATTTT.